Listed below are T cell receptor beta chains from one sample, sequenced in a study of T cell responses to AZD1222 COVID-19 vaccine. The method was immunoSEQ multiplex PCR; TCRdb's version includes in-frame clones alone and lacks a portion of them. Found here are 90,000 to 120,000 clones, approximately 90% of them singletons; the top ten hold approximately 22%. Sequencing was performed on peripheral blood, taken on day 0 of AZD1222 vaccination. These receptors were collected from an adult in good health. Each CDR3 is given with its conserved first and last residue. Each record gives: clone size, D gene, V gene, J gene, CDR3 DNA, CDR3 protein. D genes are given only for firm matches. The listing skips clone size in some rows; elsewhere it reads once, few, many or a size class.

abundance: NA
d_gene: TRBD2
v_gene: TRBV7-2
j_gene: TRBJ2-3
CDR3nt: TGTGCCAGCAGCTTAGGTAGCGGGGGGGGAACAGATACGCAGTATTTT
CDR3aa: CASSLGSGGGTDTQYF

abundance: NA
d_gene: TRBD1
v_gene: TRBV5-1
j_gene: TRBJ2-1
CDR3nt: TGCGCCAGCAGACCCTCTGGGGACAGGGGGCGCAATGAGCAGTTCTTC
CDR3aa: CASRPSGDRGRNEQFF

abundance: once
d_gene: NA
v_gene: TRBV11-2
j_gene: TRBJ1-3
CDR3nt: TGTGCCAGCAGCTTAGGAGGGGTGGCTGGAAACACCATATATTTT
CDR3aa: CASSLGGVAGNTIYF

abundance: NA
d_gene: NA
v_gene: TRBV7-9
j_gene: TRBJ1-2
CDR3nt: TGTGCCAGCAGCTCCGACGGCGGGAACTATGGCTACACCTTC
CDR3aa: CASSSDGGNYGYTF

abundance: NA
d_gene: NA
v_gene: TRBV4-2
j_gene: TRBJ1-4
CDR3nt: TGTGCCAGCAGCCAAGATCTGGGTAATGAAAAACTGTTTTTT
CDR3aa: CASSQDLGNEKLFF

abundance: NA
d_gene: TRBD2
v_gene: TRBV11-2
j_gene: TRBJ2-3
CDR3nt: TGTGCCAGCAGCTGGGAGGGACGTATCAGCACAGATACGCAGTATTTT
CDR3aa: CASSWEGRISTDTQYF

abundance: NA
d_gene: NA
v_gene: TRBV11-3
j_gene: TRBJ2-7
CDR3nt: TGTGCCAGCAGCCGAACCTCGGGGGACGGCACCTACGAGCAGTACTTC
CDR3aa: CASSRTSGDGTYEQYF

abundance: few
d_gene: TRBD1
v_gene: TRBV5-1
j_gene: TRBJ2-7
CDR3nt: TGCGCCAGCAGCCTTGGGACAGGGGAGCACGAGCAGTACTTC
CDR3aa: CASSLGTGEHEQYF

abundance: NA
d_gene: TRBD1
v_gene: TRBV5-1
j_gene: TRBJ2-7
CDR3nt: TGCGCCAGCAGGAAGGTAGGACAGGGGAGTCACGAGCAGTACTTC
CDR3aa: CASRKVGQGSHEQYF

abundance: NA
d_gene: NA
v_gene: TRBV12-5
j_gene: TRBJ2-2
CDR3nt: TGTGCTAGTGGCCGGGAGACCGGGGAGCTGTTTTTT
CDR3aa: CASGRETGELFF

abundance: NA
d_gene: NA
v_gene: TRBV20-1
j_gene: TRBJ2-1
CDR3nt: TGCAGTGCTAGTTCAATCCGACAGTCCTACAATGAGCAGTTCTTC
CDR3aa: CSASSIRQSYNEQFF

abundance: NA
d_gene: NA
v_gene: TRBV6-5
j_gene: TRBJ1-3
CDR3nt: TGTGCCAGCGCTTTACAGGGTTCTGGAAACACCATATATTTT
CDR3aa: CASALQGSGNTIYF

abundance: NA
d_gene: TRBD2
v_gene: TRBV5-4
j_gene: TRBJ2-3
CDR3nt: TGTGCCAGCAGTCTAGGCCACGTTGAGTGGACTAGGCGCCCAGATACGCAGTATTTT
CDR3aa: CASSLGHVEWTRRPDTQYF

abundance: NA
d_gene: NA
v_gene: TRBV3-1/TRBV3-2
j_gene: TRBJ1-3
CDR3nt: TGTGCCAGCAGCCATCATTCGGGAGGGGACACCATATATTTT
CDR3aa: CASSHHSGGDTIYF

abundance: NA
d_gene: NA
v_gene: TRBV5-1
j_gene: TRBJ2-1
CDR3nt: TGCGCCAGCAGCTTGCGGGTACGGACGCAAAACAATGAGCAGTTCTTC
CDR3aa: CASSLRVRTQNNEQFF

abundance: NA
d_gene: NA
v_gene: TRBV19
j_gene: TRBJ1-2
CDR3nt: TGTGCCAGTAGTTTGTTAGGGACCCATGGCTACACCTTC
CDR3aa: CASSLLGTHGYTF

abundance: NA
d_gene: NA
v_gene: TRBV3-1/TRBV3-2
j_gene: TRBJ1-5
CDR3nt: TGTGCCAGCAGCCAAGATGTCGGTAGCAATCAGCCCCAGCATTTT
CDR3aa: CASSQDVGSNQPQHF

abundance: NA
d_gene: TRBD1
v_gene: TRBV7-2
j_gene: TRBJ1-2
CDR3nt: TGTGCCAGCAGCCCCGGGACAGGGGGCATGTATGGCTACACCTTC
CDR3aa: CASSPGTGGMYGYTF

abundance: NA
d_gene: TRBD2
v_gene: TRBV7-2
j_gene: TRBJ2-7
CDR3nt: TGTGCCAGCAGCTTAGGGGGGGGTCCCTACGAGCAGTACTTC
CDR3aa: CASSLGGGPYEQYF

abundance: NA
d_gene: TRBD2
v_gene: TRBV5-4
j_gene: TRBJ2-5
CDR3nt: TGTGCCAGCAGCTCGGGGGGAGGAGACCAAGAGACCCAGTACTTC
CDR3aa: CASSSGGGDQETQYF

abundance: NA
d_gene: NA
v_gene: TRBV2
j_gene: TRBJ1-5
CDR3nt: TGTGCCAGCAGTGAGTTGCAGGGGATACAGCCCCAGCATTTT
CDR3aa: CASSELQGIQPQHF

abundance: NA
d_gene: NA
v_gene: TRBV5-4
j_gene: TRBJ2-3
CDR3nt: TGTGCCAGCAGCTTGGCGGGGGAGGTGGATACGCAGTATTTT
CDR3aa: CASSLAGEVDTQYF

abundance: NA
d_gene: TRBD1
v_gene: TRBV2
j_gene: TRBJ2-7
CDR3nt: TGTGCCAGCAATAACAGGGGGCTCCCTTACGAGCAGTACTTC
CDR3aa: CASNNRGLPYEQYF

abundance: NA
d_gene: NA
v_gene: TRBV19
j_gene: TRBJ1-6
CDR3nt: TGTGCCAGTAGTCCGGGGGGGGTCTATAATTCACCCCTCCACTTT
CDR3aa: CASSPGGVYNSPLHF

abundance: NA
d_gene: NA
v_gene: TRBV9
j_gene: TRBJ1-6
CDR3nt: TGTGCCAGCAATGAGGGGGATCCGGCTAATTCACCCCTCCACTTT
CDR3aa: CASNEGDPANSPLHF

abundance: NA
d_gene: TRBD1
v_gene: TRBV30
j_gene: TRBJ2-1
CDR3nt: TGTGCCTGGACGGGATACAACCGGGACAGGGGGAATGAGCAGTTCTTC
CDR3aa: CAWTGYNRDRGNEQFF

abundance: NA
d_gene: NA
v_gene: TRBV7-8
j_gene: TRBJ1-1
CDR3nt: TGTGCCAGCAGCTATCGGCGGGCCACTGAAGCTTTCTTT
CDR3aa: CASSYRRATEAFF

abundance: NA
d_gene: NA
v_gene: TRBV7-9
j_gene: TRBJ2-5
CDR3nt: TGTGCCAGCAGCTTATTAGGAGAGACCCAGTACTTC
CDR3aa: CASSLLGETQYF

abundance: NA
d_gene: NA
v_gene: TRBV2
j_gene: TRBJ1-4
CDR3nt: TGTGCCAGCAGTGAATCCCCAGGGAGGGAAAAACTGTTTTTT
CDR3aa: CASSESPGREKLFF

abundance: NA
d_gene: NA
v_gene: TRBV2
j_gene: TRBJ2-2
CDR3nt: TGTGCCAGCACAGACTTACAAATGTCCGGGGAGCTGTTTTTT
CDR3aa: CASTDLQMSGELFF

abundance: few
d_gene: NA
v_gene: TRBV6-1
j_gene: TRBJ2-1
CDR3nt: TGTGCCAGCAGTGAAACGGGGAGCTCCTACAATGAGCAGTTCTTC
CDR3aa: CASSETGSSYNEQFF

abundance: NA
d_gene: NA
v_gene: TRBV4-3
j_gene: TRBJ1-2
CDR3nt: TGCGCCAGCAGCCAAGTCTACCCGGTCGGGGGGTTCTATGGCTACACCTTC
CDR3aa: CASSQVYPVGGFYGYTF

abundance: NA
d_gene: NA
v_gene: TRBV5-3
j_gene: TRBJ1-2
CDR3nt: TGTGCCATGCTTTTATGTCGCCATGGCTACACCTTC
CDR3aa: CAMLLCRHGYTF

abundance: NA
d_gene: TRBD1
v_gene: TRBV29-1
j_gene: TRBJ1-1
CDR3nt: TGCAGCGTTGAAGGGAGGGGCACAGGGGCTGAAGCTTTCTTT
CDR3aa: CSVEGRGTGAEAFF

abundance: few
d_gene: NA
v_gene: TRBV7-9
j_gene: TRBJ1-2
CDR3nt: TGTGCCAGCAGCTTACCGGGACGGATTAACTATGGCTACACCTTC
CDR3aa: CASSLPGRINYGYTF

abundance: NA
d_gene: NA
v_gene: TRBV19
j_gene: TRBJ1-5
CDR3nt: TGTGCCAGTAGTATAAGCGACCGTCAGCCCCAGCATTTT
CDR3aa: CASSISDRQPQHF

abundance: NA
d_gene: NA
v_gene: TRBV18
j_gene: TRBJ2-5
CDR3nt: TGTGCCACGTGTGCCGGACAGCAAGAGACCCAGTACTTC
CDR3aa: CATCAGQQETQYF

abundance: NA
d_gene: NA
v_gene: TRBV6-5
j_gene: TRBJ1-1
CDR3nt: TGTGCCAGCAGTTACCGGGGATCCAGCACTGAAGCTTTCTTT
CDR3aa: CASSYRGSSTEAFF

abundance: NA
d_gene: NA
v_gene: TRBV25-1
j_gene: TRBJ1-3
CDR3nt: TGTGCCAGCCAAGCAGAAAACACCATATATTTT
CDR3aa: CASQAENTIYF

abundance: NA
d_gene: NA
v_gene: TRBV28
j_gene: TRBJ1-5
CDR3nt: TGTGCCAGCAGTCCAGGGACCGACTATAGCAATCAGCCCCAGCATTTT
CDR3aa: CASSPGTDYSNQPQHF

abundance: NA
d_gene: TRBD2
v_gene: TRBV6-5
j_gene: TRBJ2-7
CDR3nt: TGTGCCAGCAGTCAGACTAGCGGGGTAAGCTACGAGCAGTACTTC
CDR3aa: CASSQTSGVSYEQYF

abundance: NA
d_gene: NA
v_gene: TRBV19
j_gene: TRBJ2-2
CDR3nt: TGTGCCAGTACCATCTACACCGGGGAGCTGTTTTTT
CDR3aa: CASTIYTGELFF

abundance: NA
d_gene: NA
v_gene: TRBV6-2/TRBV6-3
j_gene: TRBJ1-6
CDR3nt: TGTGCCAGCAGTCGGGTTTCTGATTCACCCCTCCACTTT
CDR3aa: CASSRVSDSPLHF

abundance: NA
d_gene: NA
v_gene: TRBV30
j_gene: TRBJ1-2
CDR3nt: TGTGCCTGGCAGAGGGACCGGAATAACTATGGCTACACCTTC
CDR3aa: CAWQRDRNNYGYTF

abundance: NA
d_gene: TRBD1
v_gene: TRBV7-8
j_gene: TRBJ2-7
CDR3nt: TGTGCCAGCAGCTTAGCGACAGGGGTCTACGAGCAGTACTTC
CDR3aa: CASSLATGVYEQYF

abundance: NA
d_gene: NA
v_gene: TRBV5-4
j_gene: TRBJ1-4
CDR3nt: TGTGCCAGCAGCTTGAGCAGGCAGGGCGAGAATGAAAAACTGTTTTTT
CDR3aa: CASSLSRQGENEKLFF

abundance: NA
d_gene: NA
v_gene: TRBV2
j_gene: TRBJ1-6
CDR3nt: TGTGCCAGCGGAGGGGCCGCGGCTTCACCCCTCCACTTT
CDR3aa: CASGGAAASPLHF

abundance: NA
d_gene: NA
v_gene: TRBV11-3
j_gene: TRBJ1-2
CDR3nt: TGTGCCAGCAGCGCCGGGGGAAACTATGGCTACACCTTC
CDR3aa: CASSAGGNYGYTF

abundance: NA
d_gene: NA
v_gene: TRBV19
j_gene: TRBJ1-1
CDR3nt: TGTGCCAGTAGTATAGGTCGCCAGCGTCTGAACACTGAAGCTTTCTTT
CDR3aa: CASSIGRQRLNTEAFF

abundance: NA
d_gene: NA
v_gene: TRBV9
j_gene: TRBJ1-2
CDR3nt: TGTGCCAGCAGCGTAGACAGAGCTAACTATGGCTACACCTTC
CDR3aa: CASSVDRANYGYTF

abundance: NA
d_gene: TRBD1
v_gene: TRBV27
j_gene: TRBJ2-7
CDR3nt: TGTGCCAGCTCTACGACTTTCGGGACAGCTTCCTACGAGCAGTACTTC
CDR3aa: CASSTTFGTASYEQYF

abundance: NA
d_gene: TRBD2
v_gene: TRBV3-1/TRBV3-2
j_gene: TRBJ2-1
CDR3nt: TGTGCCAGCAGCCCCCGGTTGTGGACTAGCAATGAGCAGTTCTTC
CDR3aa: CASSPRLWTSNEQFF

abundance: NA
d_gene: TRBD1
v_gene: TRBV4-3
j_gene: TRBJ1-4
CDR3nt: TGCGCCAGCAGCCAAGATCTCGTAGGGACAGGGTATGAAAAACTGTTTTTT
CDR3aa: CASSQDLVGTGYEKLFF

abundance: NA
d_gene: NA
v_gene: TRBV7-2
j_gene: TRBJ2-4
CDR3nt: TGTGCCAGCAGCGAAGGTGGACTAGCCAAAAACATTCAGTACTTC
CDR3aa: CASSEGGLAKNIQYF

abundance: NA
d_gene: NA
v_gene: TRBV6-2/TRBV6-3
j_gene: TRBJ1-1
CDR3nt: TGTGCCAGCAGTTACTTCGGGGGCACTGAAGCTTTCTTT
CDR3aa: CASSYFGGTEAFF